These 29 T cell receptor beta chains share one sample of origin, sequenced in a study of T cell changes during pregnancy in multiple sclerosis. Data came from immunoSEQ multiplex PCR; TCRdb stores just in-frame clones and leaves some out. This table has about 75,000 clones, roughly 90% appearing once. Sequencing was performed on peripheral blood, taken in the first trimester of pregnancy. The receptors here all came from a female donor in good health, enrolled as a control in a pregnancy study.

The chain combines TRBV5-8 with TRBJ1-1; no clear D gene. CDR3 length: 11 amino acids. Germline V CDR1 and CDR2: SGHTS, YDEGEE. V lost 1 base and J lost 5, with 3 bases in between. In nucleotides, the CDR3 is TGTGCCAGCAGCTTGTCAACTGAAGCTTTCTTT. Its translation: CASSLSTEAFF. Complete variable domain (other parts from reference TRBV5-8 and TRBJ1-1): EAGVTQSPTHLIKTRGQQATLRCSPISGHTSVYWYQQALGLGLQFLLWYDEGEERNRGNFPPRFSGRQFPNYSSELNVNALELEDSALYLCASSLSTEAFFGQGTRLTVV.

The J gene is TRBJ1-3, the V gene TRBV7-9; the D is unclear. Trimming took off 3 bases at V and 0 bases at J, with 3 bases between the two ends. Germline CDR1 is SEHNR and CDR2 is FQNEAQ (reference sequence). The CDR3 runs to 13 residues. The CDR3 DNA reads as TGTGCCAGCAGCTTGAGCTCTGGAAACACCATATATTTT. It codes for CASSLSSGNTIYF. Based on the CDR3 plus reference TRBV7-9 and TRBJ1-3, the full variable domain is DTGVSQNPRHKITKRGQNVTFRCDPISEHNRLYWYRQTLGQGPEFLTYFQNEAQLEKSRLLSDRFSAERPKGSFSTLEIQRTEQGDSAMYLCASSLSSGNTIYFGEGSWLTVV.

The rearrangement joins TRBV2 to TRBJ1-1; weak D call: TRBD1 (5 bases). In germline, CDR1 is SNHLY, CDR2 FYNNEI. The CDR3 is 18 residues long. V was clipped by 6 bases and J by 4 bases, with 27 bases between them. CDR3 coding DNA: TGTGCCAGCAGGCGGAAGGGTGGGACTTCCCGTACTGGCACTGAAGCTTTCTTT. Its translation: CASRRKGGTSRTGTEAFF.

The V and J genes are TRBV28 and TRBJ2-3, with D uncertain. The CDR3 covers 14 residues. With 6 bases removed from V and 0 bases from J, the gap between germline ends came to 10 bases. From germline, CDR1 is MDHEN and CDR2 SYDVKM. This CDR3 is CASSPLESTDTQYF. CDR3 in DNA: TGTGCCAGCAGCCCTCTAGAGAGCACAGATACGCAGTATTTT.

The rearrangement links TRBV4-2 to TRBJ1-4; 11 positions match TRBD1. The CDR3 runs 16 residues. The V and J ends lost 4 bases and 8 bases, in that order; junction bases with no gene match: 9. Germline V gene lookup returns CDR1 LGHNA and CDR2 YNFKEQ. CDR3 bases: TGTGCCAGCAGCCCCAGTGTTGGGACAGGGGGGGAAAAACTGTTTTTT. The encoded protein is CASSPSVGTGGEKLFF.

V and J are TRBV2 and TRBJ1-5, with 11 bases fitting TRBD1. Germline CDR1 SNHLY, CDR2 FYNNEI. The CDR3 sequence is 13 residues long. The V and J ends lost 8 bases and 5 bases, in that order; junction bases with no gene match: 2. The CDR3 DNA sequence: TGTGCCAGCCGGGACAGGGGGTATCAGCCCCAGCATTTT. Translating gives CASRDRGYQPQHF.

This clone was counted a single time. CDR3 sequence reads: CASSDNGNYGYTF. The CDR3 region has the DNA TGCGCCAGCAGTGATAACGGGAACTATGGCTACACCTTC. The rearrangement links TRBV10-1 to TRBJ1-2, with D unclear. CDR1 and CDR2 from the germline V gene are WNHNN and SYGVQD (reference sequence). V lost 3 bases to trimming and J lost 2 bases, with 7 bases between them. The CDR3 runs 13 residues.

The V and J genes are TRBV7-2 and TRBJ2-1; D is possibly TRBD2 (6 bases). The germline CDR1 and CDR2 sequences are SGHTA and FQGNSA. V was cut by 5 bases and J by 4 bases, with 21 bases left in between. The CDR3 length is 17 residues. The CDR3, as DNA: TGTGCCAGCAGCCCTTTAACCGGGACTGGCCGGTACAATGAGCAGTTCTTC. Translated: CASSPLTGTGRYNEQFF.

In DNA, the CDR3 is TGTGCCAGCACCCCCGGCGGGGGGGGGTATGGCTACACCTTC. Residues: CASTPGGGGYGYTF. V is TRBV6-1 and J is TRBJ1-2; tentative D call: TRBD1 (5 bases). The CDR3 loop spans 14 amino acids. V was pared by 7 bases and J by 5 bases, with 17 bases between. Germline V CDR1 and CDR2: MNHNS, SASEGT.

The chain is built from TRBV27 and TRBJ2-7; D is ambiguous. In germline, CDR1 is MNHEY, CDR2 SMNVEV (reference sequence). The CDR3 runs 15 residues. Trimming stripped 6 bases from V and 5 bases from J, with 20 bases between. DNA for the CDR3: TGTGCCAGCAGACCAGGCCTACCCTCCTATCACGAGCAGTACTTC. Amino acids: CASRPGLPSYHEQYF.

The chain is built from TRBV6-4 and TRBJ2-3; maybe TRBD1 (6 bases). Looked up from germline, CDR1 is MRHNA and CDR2 is SNTAGT. This CDR3 is built from 15 residues. V was pared by 4 bases and J by 4 bases, with 15 bases between. The CDR3 reads CASSVSLGAADTQYF. CDR3 nucleotide sequence: TGTGCCAGCAGTGTGAGTTTGGGGGCTGCAGATACGCAGTATTTT.

A note on this clone: Other DNA sequences within the sample encode an identical CDR3. V usage is TRBV6-6 and J usage is TRBJ2-5; 7 bases map to TRBD1. The CDR3 is 14 residues long. J was trimmed by 2 bases and V by 2 bases; bases with no gene match: 2. CDR1 is MNHNY, CDR2 SVGAGI, per germline (reference sequence). The CDR3 sequence: CASSYLRGQETQYF. The CDR3, as DNA: TGTGCCAGCAGTTACCTCAGGGGGCAAGAGACCCAGTACTTC.

The sample holds one count of this clone. This sequence joins TRBV27 and TRBJ2-2; 7 bases are a match to TRBD1. Germline V gene data show CDR1 as MNHEY and CDR2 as SMNVEV (reference sequence). This CDR3 is built from 15 residues. Germline trimming cut 2 bases from V and 6 bases from J; bases unmatched to any gene: 6. The CDR3 protein is CASSLATGWPGELFF. CDR3 in DNA: TGTGCCAGCAGTTTAGCGACAGGGTGGCCCGGGGAGCTGTTTTTT.

J is TRBJ1-5 and V is TRBV14, with D possibly TRBD1 on 5 matching bases. V was shortened by 1 base and J by 6 bases, with 7 bases between the two germline ends. This CDR3 spans 13 amino acids. The germline CDR1 and CDR2 sequences are SGHDN and FVKESK. CDR3 protein: CASSQGGSQPQHF. CDR3 DNA sequence: TGTGCCAGCAGCCAAGGGGGCTCTCAGCCCCAGCATTTT.

The chain links TRBV28 to TRBJ1-2; 7 bases match TRBD1. This CDR3 contains 16 residues. V lost 7 bases to trimming and J lost 0 bases; unmatched junction nucleotides: 11. Germline lookup yields CDR1 MDHEN and CDR2 SYDVKM. The CDR3 here is CASTAGTAISNYGYTF. In DNA form, the CDR3 reads TGTGCCAGCACCGCCGGGACAGCGATTTCTAACTATGGCTACACCTTC.

The chain combines TRBV19 with TRBJ2-1; D remains ambiguous. V lost 0 bases to trimming and J lost 7 bases, with 4 bases between them. Germline assignment: CDR1 LNHDA and CDR2 SQIVND (reference sequence). CDR3 length equals 12 residues. The CDR3 coding sequence is TGTGCCAGTAGTATAGAGCGAAATGAGCAGTTCTTC. Its protein is CASSIERNEQFF.

The chain couples TRBV18 to TRBJ1-1; D might be TRBD1 (5 bases). CDR1 and CDR2 (germline): KGHSH, LQKENI. There are 16 residues in the CDR3. Trimming cost V 0 bases and J 0 bases, with 11 bases left between them. In DNA, the CDR3 is TGTGCCAGCTCACCACCACGGGGGAACATGAACACTGAAGCTTTCTTT. Encoded protein: CASSPPRGNMNTEAFF. The full variable domain, rest sourced from reference TRBV18 and TRBJ1-1, is NAGVMQNPRHLVRRRGQEARLRCSPMKGHSHVYWYRQLPEEGLKFMVYLQKENIIDESGMPKERFSAEFPKEGPSILRIQQVVRGDSAAYFCASSPPRGNMNTEAFFGQGTRLTVV.

This sequence joins TRBV9 and TRBJ2-7; 7 bases match TRBD2. The CDR3 extends over 15 amino acids. Germline assignment: CDR1 SGDLS and CDR2 YYNGEE. The J segment lost 5 bases and the V segment lost 0 bases, leaving 8 bases of the junction unmatched. As DNA, the CDR3 is TGTGCCAGCAGCGTAGTTGCGGGAGATATTGACGAGCAGTACTTC. Protein sequence: CASSVVAGDIDEQYF.

The table lists this clone with a few counts. The chain combines TRBV7-9 with TRBJ1-5; D call uncertain. V lost 4 bases to trimming and J lost 1 base, with 11 bases between them. CDR1 and CDR2 (germline): SEHNR, FQNEAQ (reference sequence). The length of the CDR3 is 15 residues. CDR3 in DNA: TGTGCCAGCAGCTCCGAGGGTGTCAGCAATCAGCCCCAGCATTTT. This translates into CASSSEGVSNQPQHF.

This clone has only a few counts. The rearrangement uses TRBV6-6 and TRBJ1-1; no clear D. CDR3 size: 15 residues. Between the trimmed V and J ends, which lost 2 bases and 4 bases, there was a span of 14 bases. In germline, CDR1 is MNHNY, CDR2 SVGAGI (reference sequence). The CDR3 sequence is CASSYTARRGTEAFF. The CDR3 nucleotides are TGTGCCAGCAGTTACACAGCCCGGCGGGGCACTGAAGCTTTCTTT.

The CDR3 region is CATSFIQGVNSPLHF. The CDR3, as DNA: TGTGCCACCAGCTTTATACAGGGAGTTAATTCACCCCTCCACTTT. The V call is TRBV15, the J call TRBJ1-6; D may be TRBD1 (6 bases). CDR1 is LNHNV and CDR2 is YYDKDF in the germline V gene (reference sequence). V was pared by 5 bases and J by 6 bases, with 14 bases between. This CDR3 spans 15 amino acids.

The chain links TRBV9 to TRBJ1-1, with TRBD1 as a possible D gene (6 bases). Looked up from germline, CDR1 is SGDLS and CDR2 is YYNGEE. V was clipped by 0 bases and J by 3 bases, with 9 bases between them. The CDR3 is made up of 14 amino acids. The CDR3 sequence: CASSVEGGDTEAFF. The DNA of the CDR3 is TGTGCCAGCAGCGTAGAAGGGGGGGACACTGAAGCTTTCTTT.

This clone has only one observation. This chain uses TRBV14 with TRBJ2-4; D gene ambiguous. V was clipped by 2 bases and J by 4 bases, with 9 bases between them. Germline V gives CDR1 SGHDN, CDR2 FVKESK. CDR3 length equals 14 residues. The CDR3: CASSQSRSKNIQYF. CDR3 DNA: TGTGCCAGCAGCCAATCTCGGTCGAAAAACATTCAGTACTTC.

This clone was counted many times. V is TRBV5-4 and J is TRBJ1-4; 9 nucleotides match TRBD1. The CDR3 is made up of 17 amino acids. Germline lookup yields CDR1 SGHNT and CDR2 YYREEE (reference sequence). The V and J ends lost 3 bases and 5 bases, in that order; junction bases with no gene match: 11. CDR3 DNA sequence: TGTGCCAGCAGCTCTGAGCGTTGGGACAGGGAGAATGAAAAACTGTTTTTT. It is translated as CASSSERWDRENEKLFF.

This chain joins TRBV5-5 and TRBJ1-2; D is possibly TRBD1 (5 bases). CDR3 length equals 16 residues. V was trimmed by 4 bases and J by 4 bases, leaving 20 bases between them. CDR1 is SGHKS, CDR2 YYEKEE, per germline (reference sequence). The chain's CDR3 is CASSLEGRPGGYGYTF. In DNA form, the CDR3 reads TGTGCCAGCAGCCTAGAAGGACGTCCCGGGGGCTATGGCTACACCTTC. The full variable domain, with the rest looked up from reference TRBV5-5 and TRBJ1-2, is DAGVTQSPTHLIKTRGQQVTLRCSPISGHKSVSWYQQVLGQGPQFIFQYYEKEERGRGNFPDRFSARQFPNYSSELNVNALLLGDSALYLCASSLEGRPGGYGYTFGSGTRLTVV.

J is TRBJ1-3 and V is TRBV6-5; a possible D gene is TRBD1 (6 bases). Germline assignment: CDR1 MNHEY and CDR2 SVGAGI. Trimming took off 6 bases at V and 0 bases at J, with 12 bases between the two ends. The CDR3 consists of 15 residues. This CDR3 is CASRDSFSSGNTIYF. Written as DNA, the CDR3 is TGTGCCAGCAGGGACAGCTTTTCCTCTGGAAACACCATATATTTT.

This clone was observed a handful of times. CDR3 region: CASSYRDRERDYEQYF. The DNA for the CDR3 is TGTGCCAGCAGTTACCGGGACAGGGAGAGGGACTACGAGCAGTACTTC. The chain employs TRBV6-6 and TRBJ2-7; 9 bases fit TRBD1. V trimming: 2 bases; J trimming: 3 bases; junction bases outside the gene matches: 8. CDR1 and CDR2 from the germline V gene are MNHNY and SVGAGI (reference sequence). The CDR3 has 16 residues.

The chain links TRBV6-6 to TRBJ2-1, with 8 positions matching TRBD2. This CDR3 is built from 13 residues. Germline V gene sequence: CDR1 MNHNY, CDR2 SVGAGI (reference sequence). Unmatched junction bases numbered 2, after V lost 2 bases and J lost 8 bases. CDR3 DNA sequence: TGTGCCAGCAGTTACCCGGGAGGGGATGAGCAGTTCTTC. Translation gives CASSYPGGDEQFF.

The chain employs TRBV20-1 and TRBJ2-1, with a weak D call TRBD1 (5 bases). Germline V gives CDR1 DFQATT, CDR2 SNEGSKA (reference sequence). The CDR3 is 11 amino acids. The V end lost 6 bases, the J end lost 8 bases, and 11 bases lay between the germline ends. CDR3 sequence (DNA): TGCAGTGCAAAAAGGGGTGATGAGCAGTTCTTC. The encoded protein is CSAKRGDEQFF.